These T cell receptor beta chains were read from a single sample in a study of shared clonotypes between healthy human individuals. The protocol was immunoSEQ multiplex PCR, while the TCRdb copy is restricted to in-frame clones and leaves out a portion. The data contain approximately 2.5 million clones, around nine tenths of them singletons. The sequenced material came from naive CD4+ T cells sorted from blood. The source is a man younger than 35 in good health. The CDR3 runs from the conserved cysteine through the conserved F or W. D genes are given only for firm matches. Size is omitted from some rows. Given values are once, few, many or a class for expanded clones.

CASSSDRSQETQYF	TGTGCCAGCAGCTCGGACAGGAGCCAAGAGACCCAGTACTTC	TRBV7-9	TRBJ2-5	NA	TRBD1
CASSVSENRGEQFF	TGTGCCAGCAGCGTATCTGAAAACAGGGGCGAGCAGTTCTTC	TRBV9	TRBJ2-1	NA	TRBD1
CASSVSGQGPNTEAFF	TGTGCCAGCAGCGTATCCGGACAGGGTCCGAACACTGAAGCTTTCTTT	TRBV9	TRBJ1-1	NA	TRBD1
CASSDIGFVDSPLHF	TGTGCCAGCAGTGATATAGGGTTTGTTGATTCACCCCTCCACTTT	TRBV2	TRBJ1-6	few	NA
CASSIGGASGRYEQYF	TGTGCCAGTAGTATAGGAGGAGCGTCGGGGCGATACGAGCAGTACTTC	TRBV19	TRBJ2-7	NA	NA
CAYSTANTEAFF	TGTGCCTACTCGACAGCTAACACTGAAGCTTTCTTT	TRBV30	TRBJ1-1	few	NA
CASSYSRGTYEQYF	TGTGCCAGCAGTTACTCGAGGGGGACCTACGAGCAGTACTTC	TRBV6-6	TRBJ2-7	NA	NA
CASSLFSNTEAFF	TGTGCCAGCAGTTTATTTTCTAACACTGAAGCTTTCTTT	TRBV27	TRBJ1-1	NA	NA
CASPPPRGSTDTQYF	TGTGCCAGCCCCCCTCCGAGGGGGAGCACAGATACGCAGTATTTT	TRBV28	TRBJ2-3	NA	NA
CASSRSRSVNEQFF	TGTGCCAGTAGTAGGTCTAGAAGTGTCAATGAGCAGTTCTTC	TRBV19	TRBJ2-1	NA	NA
CASSHGGQMTSGNTIYF	TGTGCCAGCAGCCATGGAGGACAGATGACGTCTGGAAACACCATATATTTT	TRBV5-4	TRBJ1-3	once	NA
CASSPPGQSSYNEQFF	TGTGCCAGCTCACCACCGGGACAGAGCTCCTACAATGAGCAGTTCTTC	TRBV18	TRBJ2-1	NA	TRBD1
CSVGGPGKTTYEQYF	TGCAGCGTTGGGGGTCCAGGGAAGACTACCTACGAGCAGTACTTC	TRBV29-1	TRBJ2-7	NA	NA
CASWITSNTEAFF	TGTGCCAGCTGGATCACTTCGAACACTGAAGCTTTCTTT	TRBV6-5	TRBJ1-1	NA	NA
CASSFSNEQFF	TGTGCCAGCAGCTTTAGCAATGAGCAGTTCTTC	TRBV11-2	TRBJ2-1	NA	NA
CASSQEQGNNQPQHF	TGCGCCAGCAGCCAGGAACAGGGGAACAATCAGCCCCAGCATTTT	TRBV4-1	TRBJ1-5	NA	TRBD1
CASSPTSGGTYEQYF	TGTGCCAGCAGCCCCACTAGCGGGGGGACCTACGAGCAGTACTTC	TRBV7-2	TRBJ2-7	NA	TRBD2
CASSLLGGRGETQYF	TGTGCCAGCAGTTTATTGGGGGGCCGCGGGGAGACCCAGTACTTC	TRBV28	TRBJ2-5	NA	NA
CASSREGTGSYEQYF	TGCGCCAGCAGCCGGGAAGGGACAGGCTCCTACGAGCAGTACTTC	TRBV5-1	TRBJ2-7	once	TRBD1
CASSFTTDILDGDGNIQYF	TGTGCCAGCAGTTTCACGACCGACATTTTAGACGGGGACGGAAACATTCAGTACTTC	TRBV6-4	TRBJ2-4	NA	NA
CASSVLGDGANVLTF	TGTGCCAGCAGCGTCTTAGGCGACGGGGCCAACGTCCTGACTTTC	TRBV9	TRBJ2-6	NA	NA
CASSLPVHNEQFF	TGCGCCAGCAGCTTGCCAGTCCACAATGAGCAGTTCTTC	TRBV5-1	TRBJ2-1	NA	NA
CAISASSGANVLTF	TGTGCCATCAGCGCGAGCTCTGGGGCCAACGTCCTGACTTTC	TRBV10-3	TRBJ2-6	NA	NA
CASSQEQGLQETQYF	TGCGCCAGCAGCCAAGAACAGGGGCTACAAGAGACCCAGTACTTC	TRBV4-1	TRBJ2-5	NA	TRBD1
CASSRGQGRTGELFF	TGTGCCAGCAGCCGGGGACAGGGAAGGACCGGGGAGCTGTTTTTT	TRBV7-2	TRBJ2-2	NA	TRBD1
CASSTPSGGKTDTQYF	TGTGCCAGTAGTACCCCTAGCGGGGGGAAGACAGATACGCAGTATTTT	TRBV19	TRBJ2-3	NA	TRBD2
CASRRIGTGFRDTEAFF	TGTGCCAGCAGGCGAATCGGGACAGGGTTTAGGGACACTGAAGCTTTCTTT	TRBV28	TRBJ1-1	NA	TRBD1
CSVEALAGGKDTQYF	TGCAGCGTTGAAGCTTTAGCGGGAGGTAAAGATACGCAGTATTTT	TRBV29-1	TRBJ2-3	NA	TRBD2
CASNGQGAPTIYF	TGTGCCAGCAACGGACAGGGGGCTCCCACCATATATTTT	TRBV6-1	TRBJ1-3	NA	TRBD1
CASSPSNLGTKETQYF	TGTGCCAGCAGCCCCTCCAACCTCGGGACAAAGGAGACCCAGTACTTC	TRBV9	TRBJ2-5	NA	NA
CASSATTGGTTYEQYF	TGTGCCAGCAGCGCGACGACGGGGGGGACTACCTACGAGCAGTACTTC	TRBV9	TRBJ2-7	NA	TRBD2
CASSRPRGASGNTIYF	TGTGCCAGCAGCCGCCCCCGGGGTGCCTCTGGAAACACCATATATTTT	TRBV11-2	TRBJ1-3	NA	NA
CAISDFLETQYF	TGTGCCATCAGTGACTTCCTAGAGACCCAGTACTTC	TRBV10-3	TRBJ2-5	NA	NA
CASSLVSGGLDTQYF	TGTGCCAGCAGCTTAGTATCAGGCGGTTTGGATACGCAGTATTTT	TRBV11-2	TRBJ2-3	once	NA
CASGLGQGILPQETQYF	TGTGCTAGTGGTTTGGGACAGGGGATACTACCCCAAGAGACCCAGTACTTC	TRBV12-5	TRBJ2-5	once	TRBD1
CASSDHSGRGLDEQYF	TGCGCCAGCAGCGATCATAGCGGGAGAGGGCTCGACGAGCAGTACTTC	TRBV5-1	TRBJ2-7	NA	TRBD2
CASRLRQSTGELFF	TGTGCCAGCAGACTTAGACAGAGCACCGGGGAGCTGTTTTTT	TRBV6-5	TRBJ2-2	NA	NA
CASSYGGQKNTGELFF	TGTGCCAGCAGTTACGGAGGACAGAAGAACACCGGGGAGCTGTTTTTT	TRBV6-6	TRBJ2-2	NA	NA
CASSPGRPYEQYF	TGTGCCAGCTCACCCGGGAGACCCTACGAGCAGTACTTC	TRBV18	TRBJ2-7	NA	NA
CASSVVASDSGNTIYF	TGTGCCAGCAGCGTAGTGGCATCCGACTCTGGAAACACCATATATTTT	TRBV9	TRBJ1-3	NA	NA
CSVGGTGRNEKLFF	TGCAGCGTGGGGGGGACAGGGAGGAACGAAAAACTGTTTTTT	TRBV29-1	TRBJ1-4	NA	TRBD1
CASSGSPLAGDWIWETQYF	TGTGCCAGCAGTGGGAGCCCACTAGCGGGGGATTGGATTTGGGAGACCCAGTACTTC	TRBV2	TRBJ2-5	NA	TRBD2
CAWKGRGANYGYTF	TGTGCCTGGAAAGGGCGCGGGGCTAACTATGGCTACACCTTC	TRBV30	TRBJ1-2	NA	NA
CASSADPGTINYGYTF	TGTGCCAGCAGCGCCGACCCCGGGACAATTAACTATGGCTACACCTTC	TRBV6-4	TRBJ1-2	NA	NA
CASSQYEYTYNEQFF	TGTGCCAGCAGTCAGTACGAGTACACCTACAATGAGCAGTTCTTC	TRBV6-5	TRBJ2-1	NA	NA
CASSLFSVWGDGTEAFF	TGTGCCAGCAGCTTATTCAGTGTTTGGGGCGATGGCACTGAAGCTTTCTTT	TRBV7-2	TRBJ1-1	once	NA
CASSPKRGGTDTQYF	TGTGCCAGCTCACCAAAACGAGGGGGCACAGATACGCAGTATTTT	TRBV18	TRBJ2-3	NA	NA